This entry lists 7 T cell receptor beta chains sequenced from one sample in a study of human T cells and chemical hapten exposure. Time point indicated: patch test 2, 6 weeks after DPC sensitization. Treatment noted: therapeutic diphenylcyclopropenone sensitization with weekly scalp DPC. TCRdb reprocessed the RACE reads with MiXCR, giving one entry per CDR3 protein. Of roughly 69,000 distinct CDR3 sequences in the sample, approximately 10% were seen once. Sequences were derived from whole blood, sampled in connection with sensitization to the hapten diphenylcyclopropenone (DPC). These receptors were collected from a woman aged 45 to 65 with alopecia areata. Some clones in this sample may be carry-over from other donors' samples.

The chain links TRBV7-2 to TRBJ1-6; the D is unclear. Germline CDR1 and CDR2: SGHTA and FQGNSA. This CDR3 contains 14 residues. V gave up 5 bases and J gave up 9 bases, with 14 bases separating them. The CDR3 here is CASSVQPPFSPLHF. CDR3 DNA sequence: TGTGCCAGCAGCGTCCAACCCCCGTTTTCACCCCTCCACTTT. Complete variable domain (other parts from reference TRBV7-2 and TRBJ1-6): GAGVSQSPSNKVTEKGKDVELRCDPISGHTALYWYRQSLGQGLEFLIYFQGNSAPDKSGLPSDRFSAERTGGSVSTLTIQRTQQEDSAVYLCASSVQPPFSPLHFGNGTRLTVT.

This clonotype was picked up a small number of times. The CDR3 spells CASSASGPYEQYF. The CDR3 DNA follows: TGTGCCAGCAGCGCCAGTGGCCCCTACGAGCAGTACTTC. The chain combines TRBV3-1 with TRBJ2-7; no clear D. Deletions cut 5 bases from V and 2 bases from J, with 10 bases between. This CDR3 is built from 13 residues. Germline V CDR1 and CDR2: LGHDT, YNNKEL (reference sequence).

This clonotype was observed at least ten times. CDR3 sequence (DNA): TGTGCCAGCAGCTTAGCGGTGTTCAGAAACAATGAGCAGTTCTTC. It translates to CASSLAVFRNNEQFF. This chain uses TRBV11-2 with TRBJ2-1; D unclear. The CDR3 runs 15 residues. Germline assignment: CDR1 SGHAT and CDR2 FQNNGV. Deletions cut 1 base from V and 5 bases from J, with 12 bases between.

This clonotype showed up just a few times. The rearrangement links TRBV28 to TRBJ1-2; D gene ambiguous. Trimming shortened V by 10 bases and J by 1 base, and 13 bases separated the two germline ends. Germline CDR1 MDHEN, CDR2 SYDVKM. The CDR3 extends over 13 amino acids. The CDR3 nucleotides read TGTGCCACCCCCAGATCGGGTAACTATGGCTACACCTTC. Its translation: CATPRSGNYGYTF.

This clonotype was seen ten or more times. V gene TRBV20-1 combines with J gene TRBJ1-5; 8 nucleotides agree with TRBD1. Per the germline V gene, CDR1 is DFQATT and CDR2 is SNEGSKA (reference sequence). V lost 4 bases and J lost 6; bases outside the gene matches: 8. The CDR3 is 14 amino acids. In nucleotides, the CDR3 is TGCAGTGCTAAAACTGGACAGGGCGGTCAGCCCCAGCATTTT. The encoded protein is CSAKTGQGGQPQHF.

This clonotype was seen repeatedly, ten times or more. The chain joins TRBV2 to TRBJ2-1; TRBD1 matches at 10 bases. Germline V CDR1 and CDR2: SNHLY, FYNNEI. The CDR3 length is 17 residues. The V segment lost 11 bases and the J segment 2 bases; nucleotides outside the gene matches: 15. The DNA for the CDR3 is TGTGCCCGAAGACCGACAGGGGGCTACAGCCCCTACAATGAGCAGTTCTTC. It encodes CARRPTGGYSPYNEQFF.

The V gene is TRBV24-1, the J gene TRBJ2-5; D possibly matches TRBD1 or TRBD2 (5 bases each). CDR3 length: 16 residues. The ends were cut back, 0 bases at V and 0 bases at J, with 10 bases in the middle. Germline lookup yields CDR1 KGHDR and CDR2 SFDVKD. The CDR3 DNA reads as TGTGCCACCAGTGATTTGGCTCTGGGACACCAAGAGACCCAGTACTTC. Its translation: CATSDLALGHQETQYF.